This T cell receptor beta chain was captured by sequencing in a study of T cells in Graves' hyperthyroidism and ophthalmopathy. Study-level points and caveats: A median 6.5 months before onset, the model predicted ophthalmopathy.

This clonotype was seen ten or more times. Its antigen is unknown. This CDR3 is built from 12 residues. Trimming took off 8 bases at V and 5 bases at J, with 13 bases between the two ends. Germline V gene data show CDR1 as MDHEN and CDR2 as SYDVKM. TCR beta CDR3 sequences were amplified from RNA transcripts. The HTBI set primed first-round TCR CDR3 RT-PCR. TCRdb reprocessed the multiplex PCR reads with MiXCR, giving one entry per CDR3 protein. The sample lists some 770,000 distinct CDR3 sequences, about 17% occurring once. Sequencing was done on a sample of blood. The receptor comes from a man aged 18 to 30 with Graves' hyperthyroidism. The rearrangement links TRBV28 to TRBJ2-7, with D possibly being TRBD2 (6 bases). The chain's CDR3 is CASDGSTNEQYF. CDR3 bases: TGTGCCAGCGACGGGAGTACCAACGAGCAGTACTTC. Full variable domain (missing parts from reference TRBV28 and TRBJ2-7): DVKVTQSSRYLVKRTGEKVFLECVQDMDHENMFWYRQDPGLGLRLIYFSYDVKMKEKGDIPEGYSVSREKKERFSLILESASTNQTSMYLCASDGSTNEQYFGPGTRLTVT.